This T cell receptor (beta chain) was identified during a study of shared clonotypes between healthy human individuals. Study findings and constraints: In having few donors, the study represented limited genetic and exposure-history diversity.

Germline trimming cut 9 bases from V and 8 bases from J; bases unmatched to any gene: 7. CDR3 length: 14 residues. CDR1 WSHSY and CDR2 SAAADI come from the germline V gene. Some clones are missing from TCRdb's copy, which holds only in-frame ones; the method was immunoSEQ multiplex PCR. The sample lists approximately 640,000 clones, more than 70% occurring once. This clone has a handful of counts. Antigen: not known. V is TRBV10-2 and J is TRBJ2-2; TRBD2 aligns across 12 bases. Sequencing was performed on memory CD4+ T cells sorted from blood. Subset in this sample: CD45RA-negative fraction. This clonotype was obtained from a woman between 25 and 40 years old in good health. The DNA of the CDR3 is TGCGCCAGTGGGACTAGCGGGCGTCATGGGGAGCTGTTTTTT. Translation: CASGTSGRHGELFF.